This T cell receptor beta chain is drawn from a study of cytomegalovirus exposure and HLA in healthy donors. Study-level findings and limits: While the bulk of TCR sequences proved rare, some public TCRs turned up in many donors.

PCR amplification relied on 60 Vbeta primers (plus 13 Jbeta primers). Sequencing used immunoSEQ multiplex PCR; TCRdb keeps in-frame clones, though not all of them. Here the sample spans 140,000 to 150,000 clones, 75% to 80% being singletons. As concerns this clone: Its antigen remains unidentified.

Germline-derived CDR1 and CDR2 are SGHTA and FQGTGA. Trimming shortened V by 2 bases and J by 5 bases, and 11 bases separated the two germline ends. The CDR3 length is 14 residues. This chain uses TRBV7-3 with TRBJ2-3; perhaps TRBD2 as D (6 bases). Input material: PBMCs. This TCR was sampled from a woman aged 25 to 45 in good health and CMV-seronegative. The CDR3, as DNA: TGTGCCAGCAGCTTAGACAGACTAGGAGATACGCAGTATTTT. This encodes CASSLDRLGDTQYF.